The next 9 T cell receptor beta chains were all read from a single sample in a study of read filtering for tumor transcriptome and immune sequencing. This library used roughly 370 ng RNA and molecular barcoded adaptors spanning alpha/delta and beta/gamma chains. TCRdb reprocessed the reads via MiXCR and lists one record per CDR3 protein. The data show about 63,000 distinct CDR3 sequences, 14% seen once. Input material: a population of CD138-negative cells sorted from bone marrow. Source of these receptors: a donor at least 40 years old with multiple myeloma.

On this clonotype itself: Being one base from a much bigger clone, this may be a read error. The V and J genes are TRBV29-1 and TRBJ2-5; 8 bases are shared with TRBD1. Germline trimming cut 3 bases from V and 0 bases from J; bases unmatched to any gene: 9. Germline V gene lookup returns CDR1 SQVTM and CDR2 ANQGSEA. The CDR3 consists of 16 residues. CDR3 region: CSVETGDRSYQETQYF. CDR3 DNA: TGCAGCGTTGAGACGGGGGACAGGAGCTACCAAGAGACCCAGTACTTC.

At least ten counts were recorded for this clonotype. The chain has TRBV29-1 and TRBJ2-7, with D tentatively TRBD1 (6 bases). The CDR3 sequence is 13 residues long. V lost 5 bases and J 2 bases, leaving 13 bases between the germline ends. Germline lookup yields CDR1 SQVTM and CDR2 ANQGSEA. DNA of the CDR3: TGCAGCGTTAAGGAGACAGGAACCTACGAGCAGTACTTC. Translated, it gives CSVKETGTYEQYF.

This clonotype has a count of ten or more. The rearrangement links TRBV28 to TRBJ1-1; TRBD1 aligns across 8 bases. CDR3 length: 19 amino acids. With 4 bases clipped from V and 3 bases from J, the junction kept 19 bases outside the gene matches. The germline V gene has CDR1 MDHEN and CDR2 SYDVKM. Here the CDR3 DNA reads TGTGCCAGCAGTTCGCGCGCGACCTCAGGGGGCAGGAGGGACACTGAAGCTTTCTTT. Its translation is CASSSRATSGGRRDTEAFF. The variable domain in full, completed from reference TRBV28 and TRBJ1-1, reads DVKVTQSSRYLVKRTGEKVFLECVQDMDHENMFWYRQDPGLGLRLIYFSYDVKMKEKGDIPEGYSVSREKKERFSLILESASTNQTSMYLCASSSRATSGGRRDTEAFFGQGTRLTVV.

The table lists this clonotype with many counts. The gene calls are TRBV20-1 and TRBJ2-7; D not certain. This CDR3 region has 13 residues. The germline V gene has CDR1 DFQATT and CDR2 SNEGSKA (reference sequence). V lost 6 bases to trimming and J lost 3 bases, with 15 bases between them. The DNA of the CDR3 is TGCAGTGCCGAACGTGGGTATGGCTACGAGCAGTACTTC. It is translated as CSAERGYGYEQYF.

This clonotype was detected only a few times. One base away lies a much larger clone, so this may be a sequencing read error. V and J are TRBV20-1 and TRBJ2-7; a possible D gene is TRBD2 (6 bases). CDR1 is DFQATT, CDR2 SNEGSKA, per germline (reference sequence). The CDR3 is 14 amino acids. This CDR3 is CSAGPWGGKYEQCF. In DNA form, the CDR3 reads TGCAGTGCAGGGCCCTGGGGAGGCAAGTACGAGCAGTGCTTC.

This clonotype was observed a few times. V usage is TRBV28 and J usage is TRBJ2-5, with D uncertain. Germline values: CDR1 MDHEN, CDR2 SYDVKM. V was trimmed by 1 base and J by 4 bases, leaving 4 bases between them. This CDR3 region has 12 residues. CDR3 sequence: CASSLYRETQYF. The CDR3 bases are TGTGCCAGCAGTTTATATCGAGAGACCCAGTACTTC.

To note about this clonotype: A read error may explain this, as a much larger clone is one base away. The missing conserved phenylalanine or tryptophan at the end of this CDR3 makes a read error likely. The V and J genes are TRBV7-3 and TRBJ2-5; the D gene is possibly TRBD2 (5 bases). The CDR3 extends over 13 amino acids. The germline V gene has CDR1 SGHTA and CDR2 FQGTGA. The V end lost 5 bases, the J end lost 3 bases, and 10 bases lay between the germline ends. DNA of the CDR3: TGTGCCAGCAGCCGCGGGCAAGAAGAGACCCAGTACCTC. Translated, it gives CASSRGQEETQYL.

This clonotype was observed many times. This sequence joins TRBV9 and TRBJ2-7; unclear D gene. CDR1 and CDR2 (germline): SGDLS, YYNGEE. The V end lost 4 bases, the J end lost 7 bases, and 15 bases lay between the germline ends. The CDR3 runs 13 residues. In DNA, the CDR3 is TGTGCCAGCAGCCTGACGAAGGTCGGGGAGCAGTACTTC. Translating gives CASSLTKVGEQYF.

With regard to this clonotype: One junction end does not reproduce the germline sequence, and a read error may be involved. This chain links TRBV7-3 with TRBJ2-3; 10 nucleotides line up with TRBD2. Germline-derived CDR1 and CDR2 are SGHTA and FQGTGA. This CDR3 is built from 15 residues. The CDR3 nucleotides read TGTGCCAGCAGTTTAATGTCGGCTAGCGGGAGTCAAGTCTTTTTT. Amino acids: CASSLMSASGSQVFF.